Listed here are 6 T cell receptor beta chains from one sample, sequenced in a study of control samples from healthy donors and cancer patients. TCRdb's table, derived via immunoSEQ multiplex PCR, lists solely in-frame clones and lacks some. In the table there are 110,000 to 150,000 clones, around 94% of which are singletons. The sample was blood. These receptors all stem from a man aged 35-49 years in good health.

This chain joins TRBV7-8 and TRBJ2-1; 7 bases agree with TRBD2. From germline, CDR1 is SGHVS and CDR2 FQNEAQ. V shed 1 base, J shed 10 bases, and the junction held 13 bases outside the gene matches. The CDR3 length is 16 residues. In nucleotides, the CDR3 is TGTGCCAGCAGCTTAGTGTCCCTAGCGGCTGGAGTAGAGCAGTTCTTC. This gives the protein CASSLVSLAAGVEQFF.

This sequence joins TRBV6-5 and TRBJ2-7; a weak D match, TRBD2 (6 bases). The CDR3 extends over 14 amino acids. Trimming removed 8 bases at V and 2 bases at J, with 16 bases between. Germline V gene data show CDR1 as MNHEY and CDR2 as SVGAGI. This CDR3 reads CASQPGSGAYEQYF. The CDR3 nucleotides are TGTGCCAGCCAGCCGGGTAGCGGTGCCTACGAGCAGTACTTC.

The chain recombines TRBV4-2 with TRBJ1-1, with a weak D call TRBD1 (5 bases). Germline V gene lookup returns CDR1 LGHNA and CDR2 YNFKEQ. Trimming cost V 1 base and J 4 bases, with 13 bases left between them. This CDR3 spans 15 amino acids. CDR3 coding DNA: TGTGCCAGCAGCCAAGGGGGTATAGGGGCCACTGAAGCTTTCTTT. It codes for CASSQGGIGATEAFF.

This clone was detected once. The chain links TRBV11-2 to TRBJ1-4; D is uncertain. Germline lookup yields CDR1 SGHAT and CDR2 FQNNGV. V lost 0 bases to trimming and J lost 0 bases, with 8 bases between them. This CDR3 comprises 16 residues. The CDR3 protein is CASSLEDLTTNEKLFF. The CDR3 nucleotides are TGTGCCAGCAGCTTAGAAGATCTTACAACTAATGAAAAACTGTTTTTT.

The V gene is TRBV7-9, the J gene TRBJ2-3; TRBD1 or TRBD2 may be the D gene (5 bases each). CDR1 is SEHNR and CDR2 is FQNEAQ in the germline V gene (reference sequence). Trimming cost V 2 bases and J 4 bases, with 16 bases left between them. CDR3 length equals 16 residues. The CDR3 bases are TGTGCCAGCAGCTTACCGTGGAGCCTGGGGGCAGATACGCAGTATTTT. Translation: CASSLPWSLGADTQYF.

The genes are TRBV5-1 and TRBJ2-7, with a weak D call TRBD2 (6 bases). Germline CDR1 is SGHRS and CDR2 is YFSETQ. The CDR3 covers 15 residues. Between the trimmed V and J ends, which lost 3 bases and 2 bases, there was a span of 15 bases. The CDR3: CASSSPGLGAYEQYF. The CDR3 DNA follows: TGCGCCAGCAGCTCCCCGGGACTGGGAGCCTACGAGCAGTACTTC.